The rows below give T cell receptor beta chains drawn from one sample of a study of Ad26.COV2.S vaccination and SARS-CoV-2 variants. Method: immunoSEQ multiplex PCR; TCRdb's copy keeps in-frame clones and lacks some. The repertoire holds 450,000 to 550,000 clones, 70% to 90% seen once, with approximately 1.7% in the top ten. Sequencing used peripheral blood, obtained in a trial of Ad26.COV2.S vaccine versus placebo. These receptors came from a person between 18 and 65 years old who received the Ad26.COV2.S COVID-19 vaccine or a placebo. The CDR3 runs from the conserved cysteine through the conserved F or W. The order of the fields is clone size, J gene, D gene, V gene, CDR3 length, CDR3 DNA, CDR3 protein. A D gene is named only where the DNA matches it firmly. Size is omitted from some rows. Given values are once, few, many or a class for expanded clones.

>NA|TRBJ1-2|NA|TRBV2|13
TGTGCCAGCACGCCCAGTCGTAACTATGGCTACACCTTC
CASTPSRNYGYTF
>NA|TRBJ2-7|TRBD2|TRBV6-2/TRBV6-3|16
TGTGCCAGCAGTTACAGCCGGACTAGCGGTACCTACGAGCAGTACTTC
CASSYSRTSGTYEQYF
>NA|TRBJ1-2|TRBD1|TRBV7-9|13
TGTGCCAGCAGCCGGGACAGGGTCTATGGCTACACCTTC
CASSRDRVYGYTF
>once|TRBJ2-7|TRBD1|TRBV5-1|14
TGCTCGCAGAGACCCAGGGGGTACTTGAACGAGCAGTACTTC
CSQRPRGYLNEQYF
>NA|TRBJ2-1|NA|TRBV6-5|15
TGTGCCAGCAGTTACGATCGAAAGTTTCACAATGAGCAGTTCTTC
CASSYDRKFHNEQFF
>NA|TRBJ1-4|NA|TRBV11-2|14
TGTGCCAGCAGCTTAGGTCTGACTAATGAAAAACTGTTTTTT
CASSLGLTNEKLFF
>NA|TRBJ1-6|TRBD1|TRBV7-3|16
TGTGCCAGCAGCTTAATGCCCCAGGGGGCAAATTCACCCCTCCACTTT
CASSLMPQGANSPLHF
>NA|TRBJ2-2|NA|TRBV5-1|16
TGCGCCAGCCATACCGGTCCCGCGATGAACACCGGGGAGCTGTTTTTT
CASHTGPAMNTGELFF
>NA|TRBJ1-1|NA|TRBV4-1|15
TGCGCCAGCAGCCAGATCCCGACGGTGAACACTGAAGCTTTCTTT
CASSQIPTVNTEAFF
>NA|TRBJ2-7|NA|TRBV5-1|13
TGCGCCAGCAGGGCTACCGACTCCTACGAGCAGTACTTC
CASRATDSYEQYF
>NA|TRBJ1-1|NA|TRBV5-5|13
TGTGCCACTAACGGGGGGGCAAGAACTGAAGCTTTCTTT
CATNGGARTEAFF
>NA|TRBJ2-7|NA|TRBV11-3|13
TGTGCCAGCAGCTTAGAGAGGGGCTACGAGCAGTACTTC
CASSLERGYEQYF
>NA|TRBJ2-2|TRBD2|TRBV3-1/TRBV3-2|14
TGTGCCAGCCGACTAGCGGGAGCCCTCGGGGAGCTGTTTTTT
CASRLAGALGELFF
>NA|TRBJ2-7|TRBD1|TRBV13|16
TGTGCCAGCAGCCCCCATCGACAGGGGGCCTCCTACGAGCAGTACTTC
CASSPHRQGASYEQYF
>NA|TRBJ2-1|TRBD2|TRBV19|17
TGTGCCAGTAGTATTCTTATGGGACTAGCGGGAGACAATGAGCAGTTCTTC
CASSILMGLAGDNEQFF
>NA|TRBJ2-1|NA|TRBV9|16
TGTGCCAGCAGCGTTTATGGAGGGGCTGATCGCGGTGAGCAGTTCTTC
CASSVYGGADRGEQFF
>once|TRBJ2-1|NA|TRBV24-1|12
TGTGCCACCACCAACTCCTACAATGAGCAGTTCTTC
CATTNSYNEQFF
>NA|TRBJ2-3|TRBD2|TRBV18|16
TGTGCCAGCTCACCACCTAGCGGGAGAAACACAGATACGCAGTATTTT
CASSPPSGRNTDTQYF